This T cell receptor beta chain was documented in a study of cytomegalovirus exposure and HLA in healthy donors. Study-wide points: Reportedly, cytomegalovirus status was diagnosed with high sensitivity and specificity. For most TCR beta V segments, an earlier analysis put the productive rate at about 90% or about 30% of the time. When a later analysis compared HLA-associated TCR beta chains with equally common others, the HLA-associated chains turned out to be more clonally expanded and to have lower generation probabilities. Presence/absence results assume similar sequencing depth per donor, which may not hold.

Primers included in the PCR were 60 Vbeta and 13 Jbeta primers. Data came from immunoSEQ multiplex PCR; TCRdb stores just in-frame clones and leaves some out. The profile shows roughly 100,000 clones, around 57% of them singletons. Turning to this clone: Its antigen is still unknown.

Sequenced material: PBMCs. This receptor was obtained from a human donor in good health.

The DNA for the CDR3 is TGCGCCAGCAGTCAATCGGGACACCTTAGCAATCAGCCCCAGCATTTT. Translating it yields CASSQSGHLSNQPQHF. The chain couples TRBV23-1 to TRBJ1-5, with a weak D call TRBD1 (6 bases). TRBV23-1 is assigned to the ORF class and has an uncertain function. CDR3 length equals 16 residues. Trimming shortened V by 0 bases and J by 0 bases, and 9 bases separated the two germline ends.